This TCR beta chain is drawn from a study of shared clonotypes between healthy human individuals (dated by TCRdb to 2018 to 2021). Background on the whole study: The cohort included three men and a couple of women between 18 and 49 years of age. For each donor, CD4 naive and CD4 memory were each run on three plates, CD8 naive on two plates, and CD8 memory on one plate. To estimate repertoire size and how much clonotypes are shared between individuals, the study performed deep sequencing of blood TCR repertoires from 4 to 6 healthy adults. Libraries were prepared and TCR repertoires were sequenced by different laboratories using diverse techniques, in order to increase sequencing depth and limit assay-specific biases. Leukapheresis yielded between about 0.9 and 9.5 billion PBMCs per donor. General findings and caveats noted by the study authors: Incomplete sequencing was indicated by rarefaction of sorted-subset datasets, despite the large sequencing depth. Compared with non-shared clonotypes, the clonotypes found in all four sorted-subset donors had higher generation probabilities. Sampling was restricted to blood, and TCR repertoires in tissue are likely to differ from TCR repertoires in blood. Naive subsets generally had larger estimated clonotype richness than memory subsets. The small number of donors limited the genetic and exposure-history diversity represented. Pairwise subsampling indicated that sequencing depth was expected to affect the degree of clonotype sharing among donors. Approximately 5% of naive CD4, around 3.5% of naive CD8, 2.3% of memory CD4, and about 0.4% of memory CD8 clonotypes were shared across a handful of donors.

Using the deep immunoSEQ assay, TCR CDR3 regions were amplified from genomic DNA by multiplex PCR. Extracted genomic DNA from each cell subset was distributed evenly across all wells of several immunoSEQ 96-well plates, and each plate was treated as a replicate. For sorted subsets, each replicate PCR was loaded with roughly 200 ng genomic DNA, equivalent to 25,000 to 30,000 T cell genomes. Purified libraries were measured with a Qubit 3.0 fluorometer, size-checked on a Bioanalyzer 2100, and measured again with the KAPA Library Quantification kit. Each immunoSEQ 96-well plate was sequenced on its own single-read 150-cycle Illumina NextSeq 550 flow cell. Per the original workflow: Because only junctional sequences without quality scores were contained in the immunoSEQ output, filtering matching that applied to full-length reads could not be performed. Sequences were annotated with PyIR, a Python wrapper for IgBLAST v1.9, using IMGT germline references to assign V/J genes and CDR3. Reads with weak V/J assignments (E-value above 1e-6), missing CDR3, stop codons, out-of-frame junctions, or ambiguous translated residues were removed. V3J clonotypes were defined as sequences sharing an identical inferred V gene, J gene, and CDR3 amino acid sequence. To compute the percentage overlap between repertoires, the number of shared unique clonotypes was divided by the size of the smaller repertoire. Three approaches were used to assess repertoire richness: RTK rarefaction, the Chao1 estimator, and Recon v2.1 estimates of unobserved clonotypes. OLGA was used to compute generation probabilities for all TCRbeta clonotypes that the gDNA method yielded from a handful of donors. The source is immuneACCESS, and TCRdb retained only in-frame sequences with V and J called. Part of the clones is not carried over; for the studies checked, unresolved V genes explain less than half of this, and the remainder is unexplained. That table is the source of V, J and clone size, and D and trimming were worked out from the DNA. The sample table records approximately 500,000 clones; 96% of these occur just once. The ten largest clones take up roughly 0.06% of the sample.

Including the terminal cysteine and phenylalanine, the CDR3 comprises 16 residues. Only CDR3 DNA is held: 48 bases, read in frame from base 1. V lost 4 bases and J lost 4 bases, and the count of bases not matched to a germline gene is 7. From a lookup of the germline V gene, CDR1 and CDR2 are SGHNT and YENEEA. For this clone: It has no known antigen specificity. Base qualities are not provided; no much larger clone lies one nucleotide away.

Donors were healthy HIV-negative adults with no recently reported acute infections or vaccinations. Every donor was a Caucasian adult residing in Nashville, Tennessee, USA. CD4+ T cells were enriched through magnetic negative selection, after which naive cells were positively selected on CD45RA and the remaining negative fraction served as the memory subset. After blood collection by leukapheresis, PBMCs were isolated using Ficoll-Histopaque density gradient centrifugation and then cryopreserved in the vapor phase of liquid nitrogen. Analytical flow cytometry was used to check the purity and quantity of each magnetically sorted T cell population. From each sorted fraction, genomic DNA was isolated and quantified by UV absorbance on a Nanodrop 2000c.

The sequenced sample consisted of naive CD4+ T cells sorted from blood. The meaning of the sample's cell subset or site label: CD45RA+ positively selected. This receptor was identified in a woman aged 25 to 45 in good health. This chain is built from TRBV11-3 and TRBJ2-3; 11 bases in the junction line up with TRBD2. The CDR3 protein: CASSSVAGGPADTQYF. The sequenced DNA is TGTGCCAGCAGCTCAGTAGCGGGAGGGCCTGCAGATACGCAGTATTTT.